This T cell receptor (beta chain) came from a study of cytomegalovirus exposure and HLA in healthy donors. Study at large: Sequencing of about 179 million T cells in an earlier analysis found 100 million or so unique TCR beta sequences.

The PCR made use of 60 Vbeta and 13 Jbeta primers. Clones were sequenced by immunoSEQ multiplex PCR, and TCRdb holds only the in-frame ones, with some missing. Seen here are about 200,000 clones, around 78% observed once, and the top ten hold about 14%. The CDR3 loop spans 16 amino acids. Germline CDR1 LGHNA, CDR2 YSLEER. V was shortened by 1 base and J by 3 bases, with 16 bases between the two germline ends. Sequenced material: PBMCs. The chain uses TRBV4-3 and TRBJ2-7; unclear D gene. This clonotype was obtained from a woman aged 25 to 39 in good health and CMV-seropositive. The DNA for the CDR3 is TGCGCCAGCAGCCAAGGCTTGGGCGAGAGTCTCTACGAGCAGTACTTC. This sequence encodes CASSQGLGESLYEQYF.